This is a list of T cell receptor beta chains from one sample in a study of T cell repertoires in ileal Crohn's disease. The repertoire was sequenced with immunoSEQ multiplex PCR; TCRdb's copy has only in-frame clones and lacks some. The table shows more than 15,000 clones, with roughly 60% occurring only once. The specimen was ileal tissue. The receptors here all came from an adult with Crohn's disease. Each CDR3 is given with its conserved first and last residue. The D gene is left open where the match is weak. Expanded clones get a size class; other rows say once, few or many, or leave the size out.

-,TRBD2,TRBJ2-7,TRBV5-1,TGCGCCAGCAGCACCCGACTAGCGGGAGGGGATGTCGAGCAGTACTTC,CASSTRLAGGDVEQYF
-,-,TRBJ1-1,TRBV6-1,TGTGCCAGCAGTGAAGCGCGACAGTTTTTCTTT,CASSEARQFFF
-,-,TRBJ2-7,TRBV5-5,TGTGCCAGCACCCCCGGCGGGTTCGACGAGCAGTACTTC,CASTPGGFDEQYF
-,-,TRBJ1-6,TRBV2,TGTGCCAGCAGTGCCCGGGAGGGTATTTTGACCCTCCACTTT,CASSAREGILTLHF
-,TRBD1,TRBJ1-2,TRBV5-4,TGTGCCAGCAGCTTGGTAGGGGGCACGAACTATGGCTACACCTTC,CASSLVGGTNYGYTF
-,TRBD2,TRBJ2-7,TRBV18,TGTGCCAGCTCACCCGCGGCCGGGGGGGTCTCCTACGAGCAGTACTTC,CASSPAAGGVSYEQYF
-,-,TRBJ2-2,TRBV7-9,TGTGCCAGCAGCTTCTACAGGGGGGGGACCGGGGAGCTGTTTTTT,CASSFYRGGTGELFF
few,TRBD1,TRBJ1-2,TRBV5-1,TGCGCCAGCAGCTTCAGACAGGGGGCTGATGGCTACACCTTC,CASSFRQGADGYTF
once,-,TRBJ1-2,TRBV6-1,TGTGCCAGCAAGGCGGTTAACTATGGCTACACCTTC,CASKAVNYGYTF
few,TRBD2,TRBJ2-7,TRBV6-5,TGTGCCAGCCAGACTAGCGGGAGTATGAAGCAGTACTTC,CASQTSGSMKQYF
-,-,TRBJ2-7,TRBV9,TGTGCCAGCAGCGTAGGGGTGGACAGCTCCTACGAGCAGTACTTC,CASSVGVDSSYEQYF
medium-sized,-,TRBJ2-1,TRBV28,TGTGCCAGCAAACGAGGAGGGGCCGAATACAATGAGCAGTTCTTC,CASKRGGAEYNEQFF
once,-,TRBJ1-2,TRBV29-1,TGCAGCGTTGAAGAGTTCGGGAACTATGGCTACACCTTC,CSVEEFGNYGYTF
-,-,TRBJ1-1,TRBV11-2,TGTGCCAGCACTTCCAGGGGACTGAACACTGAAGCTTTCTTT,CASTSRGLNTEAFF
-,-,TRBJ1-5,TRBV27,TGTGCCAGCAGTTTAAGGGGGGGGAGATATCAGCCCCAGCATTTT,CASSLRGGRYQPQHF
-,-,TRBJ1-1,TRBV28,TGTGCCAGCGGAGGGAACACTGAAGCTTTCTTT,CASGGNTEAFF
medium-sized,-,TRBJ2-2,TRBV5-4,TGTGCCAGCAGCTTGGAGGCAGGGTATAGCACCGGGGAGCTGTTTTTT,CASSLEAGYSTGELFF
few,TRBD2,TRBJ2-7,TRBV6-1,TGTGCCAGCAGGTCCTCGGGACTAGCGGTGTACGAGCAGTACTTC,CASRSSGLAVYEQYF
few,TRBD2,TRBJ2-1,TRBV5-6,TGTGCCAGCAGCGCCAGCGGGAGAAGGAACAATGAGCAGTTCTTC,CASSASGRRNNEQFF
-,TRBD1,TRBJ2-3,TRBV6-5,TGTGCCAGCAGTCCCTACAGGGGGCTGAGAGATACGCAGTATTTT,CASSPYRGLRDTQYF
-,TRBD2,TRBJ2-1,TRBV5-1,TGCGCCAGCAGCTTGGCCGGGTCTAGCGGGAGTTTGGGTGAGCAGTTCTTC,CASSLAGSSGSLGEQFF
once,-,TRBJ1-2,TRBV7-8,TGTGCCAGCAGCTTCGGGGGAACCAAGTATGGCTACACCTTC,CASSFGGTKYGYTF